This T cell receptor (beta chain) was profiled in a study of HIV-infected patients and healthy controls. TCRdb independently ran MiXCR on the 5' RACE reads; one entry per CDR3 protein. Of roughly 20,000 distinct CDR3 sequences in the sample, roughly 15% were seen once. Germline values: CDR1 MNHNY, CDR2 SVGAGI (reference sequence). V lost 7 bases and J lost 7; bases outside the gene matches: 13. There are 15 residues in the CDR3. This receptor was identified in a human donor in good health. Material for sequencing was CD8+ T cells from blood. The chain recombines TRBV6-6 with TRBJ2-7; 10 bases are shared with TRBD1. Here the CDR3 DNA reads TGTGCCAGCAAAACCCTGCCCGGACAGGGGGGTGAGCAGTACTTC. This translates into CASKTLPGQGGEQYF.